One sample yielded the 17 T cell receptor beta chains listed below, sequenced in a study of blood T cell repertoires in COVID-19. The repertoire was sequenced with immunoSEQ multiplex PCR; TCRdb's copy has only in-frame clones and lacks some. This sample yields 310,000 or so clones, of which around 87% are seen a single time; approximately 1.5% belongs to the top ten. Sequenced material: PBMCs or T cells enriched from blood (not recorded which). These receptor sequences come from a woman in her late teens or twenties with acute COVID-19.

The CDR3 DNA sequence: TGCGCCAGCAGCCTAACTAGCGGGAGCACCTACAATGAGCAGTTCTTC. This gives the protein CASSLTSGSTYNEQFF. The chain has TRBV5-1 and TRBJ2-1; 11 bases agree with TRBD2. The CDR3 covers 16 residues. J lost 2 bases, V lost 4 bases, and 5 bases had no gene match. CDR1 SGHRS and CDR2 YFSETQ come from the germline V gene.

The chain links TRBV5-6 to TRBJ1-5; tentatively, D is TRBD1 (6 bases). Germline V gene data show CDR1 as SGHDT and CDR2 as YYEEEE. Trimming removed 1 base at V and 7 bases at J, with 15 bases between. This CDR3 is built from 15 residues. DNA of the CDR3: TGTGCCAGCAGCTTGAGGGAGACAGGCCAACAGCCCCAGCATTTT. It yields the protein CASSLRETGQQPQHF.

The DNA of the CDR3 is TGTGCCAGCAGCCGGGACAGGGAGTCCGGCTACACCTTC. Amino acids: CASSRDRESGYTF. The chain carries TRBV7-8 and TRBJ1-2; 9 bases fit TRBD1. The CDR3 has 13 residues. The germline V gene encodes CDR1 SGHVS and CDR2 FQNEAQ. V was pared by 5 bases and J by 8 bases, with 6 bases of the junction left unmatched.

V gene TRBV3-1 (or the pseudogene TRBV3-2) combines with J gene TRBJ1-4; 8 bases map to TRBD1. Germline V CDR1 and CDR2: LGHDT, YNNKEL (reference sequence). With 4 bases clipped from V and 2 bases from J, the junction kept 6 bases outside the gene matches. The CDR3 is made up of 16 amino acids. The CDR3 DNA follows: TGTGCCAGCAGCCGGGTTCGGACAGGGACTAATGAAAAACTGTTTTTT. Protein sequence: CASSRVRTGTNEKLFF.

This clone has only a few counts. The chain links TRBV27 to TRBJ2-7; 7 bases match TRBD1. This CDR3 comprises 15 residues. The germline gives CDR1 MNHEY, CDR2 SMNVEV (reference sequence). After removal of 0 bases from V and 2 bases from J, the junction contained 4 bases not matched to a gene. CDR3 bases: TGTGCCAGCAGTTTATCACGGGACAGAACCTACGAGCAGTACTTC. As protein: CASSLSRDRTYEQYF.

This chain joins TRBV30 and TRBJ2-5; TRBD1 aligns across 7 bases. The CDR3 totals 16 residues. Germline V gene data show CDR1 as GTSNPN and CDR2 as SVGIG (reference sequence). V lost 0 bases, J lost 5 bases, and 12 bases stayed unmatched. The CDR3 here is CAWSVPRTGLRETQYF. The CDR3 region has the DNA TGTGCCTGGAGTGTACCGCGGACAGGCCTGAGGGAGACCCAGTACTTC.

The CDR3 DNA is TGTGCCAGCAGCTCAGGCGTGGACTTGAACAATGAGCAGTTCTTC. Translation: CASSSGVDLNNEQFF. This chain links TRBV11-3 with TRBJ2-1; D is possibly TRBD2 (5 bases). Trimming shortened V by 4 bases and J by 5 bases, and 15 bases separated the two germline ends. There are 15 residues in the CDR3. Germline-derived CDR1 and CDR2 are SGHNT and YENEEA. Drawing the rest from reference TRBV11-3 and TRBJ2-1, the complete variable domain is EAGVVQSPRYKIIEKKQPVAFWCNPISGHNTLYWYLQNLGQGPELLIRYENEEAVDDSQLPKDRFSAERLKGVDSTLKIQPAELGDSAVYLCASSSGVDLNNEQFFGPGTRLTVL.

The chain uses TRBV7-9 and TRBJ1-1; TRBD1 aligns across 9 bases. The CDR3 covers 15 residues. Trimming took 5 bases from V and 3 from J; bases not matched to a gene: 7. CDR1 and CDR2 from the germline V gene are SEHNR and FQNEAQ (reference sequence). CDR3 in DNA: TGTGCCAGCAGCCAACCCGGGACAGGGCACACTGAAGCTTTCTTT. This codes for CASSQPGTGHTEAFF.

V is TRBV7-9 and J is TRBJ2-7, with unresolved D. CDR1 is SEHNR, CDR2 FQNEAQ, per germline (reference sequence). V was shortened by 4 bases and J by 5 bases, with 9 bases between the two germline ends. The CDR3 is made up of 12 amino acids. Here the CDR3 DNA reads TGTGCCAGCAGCTCAGCCGAGGACGAGCAGTACTTC. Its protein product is CASSSAEDEQYF.

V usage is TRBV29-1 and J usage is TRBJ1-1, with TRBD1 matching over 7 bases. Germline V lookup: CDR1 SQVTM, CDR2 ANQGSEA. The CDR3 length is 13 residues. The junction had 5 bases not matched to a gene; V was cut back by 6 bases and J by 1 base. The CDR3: CSVRRGKNTEAFF. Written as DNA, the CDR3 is TGCAGCGTGCGCAGGGGGAAGAACACTGAAGCTTTCTTT.

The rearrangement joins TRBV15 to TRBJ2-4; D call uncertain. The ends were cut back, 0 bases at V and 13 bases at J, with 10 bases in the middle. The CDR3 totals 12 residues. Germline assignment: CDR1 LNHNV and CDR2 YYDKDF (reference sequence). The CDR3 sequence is CATSRDLLNQYF. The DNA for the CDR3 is TGTGCCACCAGCAGAGATTTACTAAACCAGTACTTC.

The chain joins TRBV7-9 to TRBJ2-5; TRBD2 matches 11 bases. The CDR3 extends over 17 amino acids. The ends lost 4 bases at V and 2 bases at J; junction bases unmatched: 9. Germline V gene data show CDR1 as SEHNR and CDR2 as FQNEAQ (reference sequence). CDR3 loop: CASSSRLAGPVQETQYF. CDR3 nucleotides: TGTGCCAGCAGCTCAAGACTAGCGGGACCCGTTCAAGAGACCCAGTACTTC.

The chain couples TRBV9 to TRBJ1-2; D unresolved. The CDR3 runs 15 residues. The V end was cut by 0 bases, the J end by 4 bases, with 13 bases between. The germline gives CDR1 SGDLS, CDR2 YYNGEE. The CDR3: CASSVDSGRSYGYTF. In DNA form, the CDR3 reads TGTGCCAGCAGCGTAGATTCGGGGAGATCCTATGGCTACACCTTC.

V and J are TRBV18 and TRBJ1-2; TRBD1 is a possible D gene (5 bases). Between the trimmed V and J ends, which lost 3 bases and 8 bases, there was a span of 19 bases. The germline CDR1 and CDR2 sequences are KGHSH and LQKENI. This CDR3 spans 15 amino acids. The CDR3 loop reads CASSPTPGRVKGYTF. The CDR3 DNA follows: TGTGCCAGCTCACCCACACCCGGCAGGGTTAAGGGCTACACCTTC.

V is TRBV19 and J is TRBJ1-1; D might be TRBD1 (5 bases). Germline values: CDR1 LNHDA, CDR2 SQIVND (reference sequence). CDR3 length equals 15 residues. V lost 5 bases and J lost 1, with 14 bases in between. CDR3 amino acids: CASSRDRQGNTEAFF. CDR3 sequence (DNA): TGTGCCAGTAGTCGTGATCGGCAGGGGAACACTGAAGCTTTCTTT. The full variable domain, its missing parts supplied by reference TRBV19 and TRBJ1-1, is DGGITQSPKYLFRKEGQNVTLSCEQNLNHDAMYWYRQDPGQGLRLIYYSQIVNDFQKGDIAEGYSVSREKKESFPLTVTSAQKNPTAFYLCASSRDRQGNTEAFFGQGTRLTVV.

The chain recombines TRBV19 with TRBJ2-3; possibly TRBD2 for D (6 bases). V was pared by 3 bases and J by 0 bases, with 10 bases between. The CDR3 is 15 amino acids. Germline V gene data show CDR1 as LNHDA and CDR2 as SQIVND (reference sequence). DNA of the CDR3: TGTGCCAGTAGTATTACTAGCTTAAGCACAGATACGCAGTATTTT. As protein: CASSITSLSTDTQYF. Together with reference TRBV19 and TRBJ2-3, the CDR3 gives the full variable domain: DGGITQSPKYLFRKEGQNVTLSCEQNLNHDAMYWYRQDPGQGLRLIYYSQIVNDFQKGDIAEGYSVSREKKESFPLTVTSAQKNPTAFYLCASSITSLSTDTQYFGPGTRLTVL.

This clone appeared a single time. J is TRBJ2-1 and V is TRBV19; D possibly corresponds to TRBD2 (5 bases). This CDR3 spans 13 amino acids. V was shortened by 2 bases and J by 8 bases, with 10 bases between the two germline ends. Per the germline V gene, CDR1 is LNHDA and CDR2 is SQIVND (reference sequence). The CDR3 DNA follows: TGTGCCAGTAGTATAACTAGTTACCATGAGCAGTTCTTC. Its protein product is CASSITSYHEQFF. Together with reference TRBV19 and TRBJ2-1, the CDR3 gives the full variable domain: DGGITQSPKYLFRKEGQNVTLSCEQNLNHDAMYWYRQDPGQGLRLIYYSQIVNDFQKGDIAEGYSVSREKKESFPLTVTSAQKNPTAFYLCASSITSYHEQFFGPGTRLTVL.